This TCR beta chain is from a study of PD-L1 blockade in urothelial cancer. At the level of the study: Analyzed time points were 3 weeks (second dose) and 6 weeks after therapy began.

Each PCR contained spiked-in synthetic TCR analog templates. Produced via immunoSEQ multiplex PCR; TCRdb's table is partial and in-frame only. The table lists 85,000 to 90,000 clones, approximately 88% of them singletons. Germline CDR1 reads SNHLY; CDR2 reads FYNNEI. Between the trimmed V and J ends, which lost 8 bases and 4 bases, there was a span of 15 bases. The CDR3 consists of 15 residues. Time point given: pretreatment peripheral blood. It was locally advanced or metastatic urothelial carcinoma that patients had. This clonotype was obtained from a woman of 80 years or more with urothelial cancer. V usage is TRBV2 and J usage is TRBJ2-6, with D tentatively TRBD1 (6 bases). The specimen comprised PBMCs, sampled around atezolizumab (anti-PD-L1) treatment. The CDR3 DNA follows: TGTGCCAGCGCACGAGACAGGACGGGGGCCAACGTCCTGACTTTC. Its translation is CASARDRTGANVLTF. The whole variable domain, remainder taken from reference TRBV2 and TRBJ2-6, is EPEVTQTPSHQVTQMGQEVILRCVPISNHLYFYWYRQILGQKVEFLVSFYNNEISEKSEIFDDQFSVERPDGSNFTLKIRSTKLEDSAMYFCASARDRTGANVLTFGAGSRLTVL.